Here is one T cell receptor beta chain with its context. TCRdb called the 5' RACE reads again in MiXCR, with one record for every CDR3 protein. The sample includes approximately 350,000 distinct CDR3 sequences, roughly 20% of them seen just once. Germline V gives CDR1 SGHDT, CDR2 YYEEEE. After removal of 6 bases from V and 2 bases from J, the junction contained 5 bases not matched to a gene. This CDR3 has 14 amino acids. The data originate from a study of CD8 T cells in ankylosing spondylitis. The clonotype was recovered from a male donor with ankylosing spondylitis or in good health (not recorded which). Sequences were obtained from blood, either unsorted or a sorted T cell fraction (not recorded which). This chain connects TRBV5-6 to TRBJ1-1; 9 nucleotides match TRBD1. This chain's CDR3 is CASILQGANTEAFF. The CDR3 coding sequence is TGTGCCAGCATCTTACAGGGGGCAAACACTGAAGCTTTCTTT.